Each of the 29 T cell receptor beta chains below was sequenced from the same sample in a study of T cell clones after liver transplantation. Repertoires were generated with immunoSEQ multiplex PCR, while TCRdb's copy carries only in-frame clones and drops some. The data show roughly 120,000 clones, 90% seen once. Sample: CD4+ T cells from blood, taken 12 months after liver transplant. The receptors were gathered from a human patient who received a liver transplant. Some T cells may be the graft donor's.

This chain uses TRBV11-3 with TRBJ2-1; D remains ambiguous. Germline assignment: CDR1 SGHNT and CDR2 YENEEA. Trimming left V 1 base short and J 3 bases short, with 4 bases between. The length of the CDR3 is 13 residues. The CDR3 loop is CASSLVNYNEQFF. The DNA of the CDR3 is TGTGCCAGCAGCTTAGTCAACTACAATGAGCAGTTCTTC.

The V gene is TRBV6-6, the J gene TRBJ1-5, with a possible D match to TRBD1 (5 bases). The CDR3 contains 15 residues. V lost 4 bases and J 3 bases, leaving 13 bases between the germline ends. The germline V gene has CDR1 MNHNY and CDR2 SVGAGI (reference sequence). CDR3 coding DNA: TGTGCCAGCAGTTTGGGGTCCAGGGACAATCAGCCCCAGCATTTT. Translation gives CASSLGSRDNQPQHF.

The chain couples TRBV9 to TRBJ2-2, with D possibly matching TRBD1 (5 bases). The CDR3 extends over 14 amino acids. V shed 4 bases and J shed 4 bases, with 11 bases lying between them. CDR1 is SGDLS and CDR2 is YYNGEE in the germline V gene. Here the CDR3 DNA reads TGTGCCAGCAGCCCCAGGGAAGGCACCGGGGAGCTGTTTTTT. Translating gives CASSPREGTGELFF.

V usage is TRBV4-1 and J usage is TRBJ2-4; 12 bases are a match to TRBD2. The CDR3 length is 16 residues. Germline V gene sequence: CDR1 MGHRA, CDR2 YSYEKL. The J segment lost 8 bases and the V segment lost 1 base, leaving 6 bases of the junction unmatched. For the CDR3, the DNA is TGCGCCAGCAGCCAAGCGACTAGCGGGAGTTTTCACATTCAGTACTTC. Amino acids: CASSQATSGSFHIQYF.

This chain links TRBV21-1 with TRBJ1-5; whether TRBD1, the table's D call, matches the DNA was not checked. TRBV21-1 is an annotated pseudogene. This CDR3 has 19 residues. The CDR3 DNA sequence: TGTGCCAGCAGCAAAATAGGGACAGGGGGCGAATTGGGCAATCAGCCCCAGCATTTT. This translates into CASSKIGTGGELGNQPQHF.

The genes are TRBV5-6 and TRBJ2-7; tentatively, D is TRBD2 (7 bases). Germline-derived CDR1 and CDR2 are SGHDT and YYEEEE. The CDR3 consists of 15 residues. V lost 0 bases and J 4 bases, leaving 14 bases between the germline ends. DNA for the CDR3: TGTGCCAGCAGCTTGGAAAGCGGGACACGATACGAGCAGTACTTC. This codes for CASSLESGTRYEQYF.

The V call is TRBV30, the J call TRBJ2-7, with no clear D. Germline V lookup: CDR1 GTSNPN, CDR2 SVGIG (reference sequence). CDR3 length: 12 residues. With 4 bases removed from V and 0 bases from J, the gap between germline ends came to 7 bases. In nucleotides, the CDR3 is TGTGCCTGGAATAGCCGCTCCTACGAGCAGTACTTC. It codes for CAWNSRSYEQYF.

The rearrangement joins TRBV28 to TRBJ1-2, with 8 nucleotides matching TRBD1. The trim removed 5 bases at V and 5 bases at J, leaving 1 base unmatched. The CDR3 spans 12 residues. Per the germline V gene, CDR1 is MDHEN and CDR2 is SYDVKM. In nucleotides, the CDR3 is TGTGCCAGCAGTAGACAGGGGTATGGCTACACCTTC. Translation gives CASSRQGYGYTF.

Only one count was recorded for this clone. The V and J genes are TRBV29-1 and TRBJ1-1; D unclear. The V and J ends lost 3 bases and 3 bases respectively, with 11 bases between them. This CDR3 has 13 residues. Germline CDR1 and CDR2: SQVTM and ANQGSEA. The CDR3 reads CSVEWGSYTEAFF. The DNA for the CDR3 is TGCAGCGTTGAGTGGGGAAGTTACACTGAAGCTTTCTTT.

This chain connects TRBV10-3 to TRBJ1-1; 8 nucleotides line up with TRBD1. CDR3 length equals 14 residues. Germline assignment: CDR1 ENHRY and CDR2 SYGVKD. The V gene end was trimmed by 3 bases and the J gene end by 3 bases; junction bases not matched to a gene: 3. CDR3 bases: TGTGCCATCAGTGATCAGGGGGCGCACACTGAAGCTTTCTTT. Translation gives CAISDQGAHTEAFF.

This clone was recorded only once. The chain is built from TRBV5-1 and TRBJ2-2; 10 positions agree with TRBD1. V shed 6 bases, J shed 6 bases, and the junction held 5 bases outside the gene matches. Germline V gene data show CDR1 as SGHRS and CDR2 as YFSETQ. The CDR3 is 14 amino acids. The CDR3 loop reads CASTGTGVAGELFF. The CDR3 DNA follows: TGCGCCAGCACAGGGACAGGGGTTGCCGGGGAGCTGTTTTTT.

The genes are TRBV2 and TRBJ2-7; 9 bases map to TRBD1. Germline CDR1 is SNHLY and CDR2 is FYNNEI. V shed 5 bases, J shed 6 bases, and the junction held 5 bases outside the gene matches. The CDR3 runs to 13 residues. CDR3 nucleotides: TGTGCCAGCAGTCTGGACAGGGGCAGCGAGCAGTACTTC. This codes for CASSLDRGSEQYF.

The chain uses TRBV7-9 and TRBJ2-7; 9 nucleotides line up with TRBD1. From germline, CDR1 is SEHNR and CDR2 FQNEAQ (reference sequence). The V segment lost 6 bases and the J segment 2 bases; nucleotides outside the gene matches: 8. This CDR3 contains 15 residues. The CDR3 nucleotides read TGTGCCAGCAGGGGGGGACAGGGAATTACCTACGAGCAGTACTTC. Translated, it gives CASRGGQGITYEQYF.

This chain joins TRBV11-3 and TRBJ1-3; no reliable D call. There are 13 residues in the CDR3. V lost 6 bases and J lost 8, with 14 bases in between. Per germline, CDR1 SGHNT and CDR2 YENEEA. The CDR3 reads CASRNHGVDTIYF. DNA of the CDR3: TGTGCCAGCAGGAACCATGGGGTTGACACCATATATTTT.

The rearrangement links TRBV30 to TRBJ2-1; 9 bases match TRBD2. V dropped 5 bases and J dropped 4; count of bases not matched to a gene: 9. There are 15 residues in the CDR3. The germline V gene encodes CDR1 GTSNPN and CDR2 SVGIG (reference sequence). CDR3 DNA: TGTGCCTGGCTGACCACGACTAGCGGATACAATGAGCAGTTCTTC. Amino acids: CAWLTTTSGYNEQFF.

V gene TRBV11-2 combines with J gene TRBJ2-5, with 7 bases identical to TRBD2. This CDR3 region has 14 residues. The V and J ends lost 2 bases and 5 bases, in that order; junction bases with no gene match: 5. CDR1 is SGHAT and CDR2 is FQNNGV in the germline V gene. As DNA, the CDR3 is TGTGCCAGCAGCTTACGGACTAGTTCTGAGACCCAGTACTTC. Its translation: CASSLRTSSETQYF. Variable domain in full (rest from reference TRBV11-2 and TRBJ2-5): EAGVAQSPRYKIIEKRQSVAFWCNPISGHATLYWYQQILGQGPKLLIQFQNNGVVDDSQLPKDRFSAERLKGVDSTLKIQPAKLEDSAVYLCASSLRTSSETQYFGPGTRLLVL.

The V call is TRBV27, the J call TRBJ2-6, with a tentative D call TRBD2 (6 bases). This CDR3 comprises 15 residues. V was trimmed by 2 bases and J by 8 bases, leaving 13 bases between them. The germline gives CDR1 MNHEY, CDR2 SMNVEV (reference sequence). CDR3 region: CASSLREAGPNVLTF. The CDR3 DNA reads as TGTGCCAGCAGTTTACGGGAAGCGGGTCCCAACGTCCTGACTTTC.

This clone came up once. The chain is built from TRBV9 and TRBJ1-4, with no clear D. The V gene's germline CDR1 is SGDLS and CDR2 YYNGEE. The length of the CDR3 is 13 residues. Trimming pared 1 base from V and 4 bases from J, leaving 5 bases between. The CDR3 reads CASSVKFNEKLFF. CDR3 nucleotides: TGTGCCAGCAGCGTAAAGTTTAATGAAAAACTGTTTTTT.

V and J are TRBV18 and TRBJ2-2; TRBD1 agrees at 7 bases. Germline loops: CDR1 KGHSH, CDR2 LQKENI. This CDR3 comprises 15 residues. V dropped 3 bases and J dropped 7; count of bases not matched to a gene: 8. The CDR3 protein is CASSPGQARNGELFF. The CDR3 DNA reads as TGTGCCAGCTCACCTGGACAGGCTAGGAACGGGGAGCTGTTTTTT. Full variable domain (outside the CDR3, taken from reference TRBV18 and TRBJ2-2): NAGVMQNPRHLVRRRGQEARLRCSPMKGHSHVYWYRQLPEEGLKFMVYLQKENIIDESGMPKERFSAEFPKEGPSILRIQQVVRGDSAAYFCASSPGQARNGELFFGEGSRLTVL.

V and J are TRBV5-6 and TRBJ2-7; D is uncertain. V lost 4 bases to trimming and J lost 1 base, with 12 bases between them. The CDR3 covers 14 residues. The germline CDR1 and CDR2 sequences are SGHDT and YYEEEE. CDR3 in amino acids: CASSLRRGSYEQYF. CDR3 coding DNA: TGTGCCAGCAGCCTGAGACGCGGTTCCTACGAGCAGTACTTC.

J is TRBJ1-1 and V is TRBV19; unclear D gene. V was cut by 2 bases and J by 0 bases, with 16 bases left in between. Germline CDR1 and CDR2: LNHDA and SQIVND (reference sequence). The CDR3 has 17 residues. For the CDR3, the DNA is TGTGCCAGTAGTATACTGGGTTTGGGCAGCATGAACACTGAAGCTTTCTTT. This encodes CASSILGLGSMNTEAFF.

The rearrangement links TRBV6-1 to TRBJ2-1; 12 bases fit TRBD2. In germline, CDR1 is MNHNS, CDR2 SASEGT. V gave up 4 bases and J gave up 8 bases; unmatched junction bases: 9. The CDR3 runs 16 residues. In nucleotides, the CDR3 is TGTGCCAGCAGTGCTTCGACTAGCGGGAGATTGGATGAGCAGTTCTTC. As protein: CASSASTSGRLDEQFF.

This chain links TRBV2 with TRBJ2-3; D gene ambiguous. Per germline, CDR1 SNHLY and CDR2 FYNNEI. V was pared by 3 bases and J by 6 bases, with 13 bases between. This CDR3 has 14 residues. Here the CDR3 DNA reads TGTGCCAGCAGTGATAACTTGCTGCCGGATACGCAGTATTTT. This translates into CASSDNLLPDTQYF.

This rearrangement joins TRBV13 to TRBJ2-7; TRBD1 aligns across 12 bases. This CDR3 comprises 17 residues. Germline CDR1 reads PRHDT; CDR2 reads FYEKMQ (reference sequence). Unmatched junction bases numbered 13, after V lost 4 bases and J lost 6 bases. CDR3 residues: CASSSRDRGRRDAEQYF. Here the CDR3 DNA reads TGTGCCAGCAGCTCCCGGGACAGGGGGCGCCGAGACGCCGAGCAGTACTTC.

The gene calls are TRBV11-2 and TRBJ2-3; 13 bases are shared with TRBD2. The CDR3 is 18 residues long. The V segment lost 1 base and the J segment 4 bases; nucleotides outside the gene matches: 8. Germline V gene data show CDR1 as SGHAT and CDR2 as FQNNGV. The CDR3 DNA sequence: TGTGCCAGCAGCTTAGCAACTAGCGGGAGGGGGAAAGCAGATACGCAGTATTTT. Translation: CASSLATSGRGKADTQYF.

The chain carries TRBV10-3 and TRBJ2-5; D is unclear. The germline CDR1 and CDR2 sequences are ENHRY and SYGVKD. V was trimmed by 2 bases and J by 3 bases, leaving 16 bases between them. This CDR3 region has 16 residues. CDR3 sequence reads: CAISEGPMIRKETQYF. DNA of the CDR3: TGTGCCATCAGTGAGGGGCCAATGATCCGAAAAGAGACCCAGTACTTC.

This clone appeared once. The rearrangement joins TRBV7-2 to TRBJ2-7, with a tentative D call TRBD1 (5 bases). This CDR3 comprises 15 residues. CDR1 and CDR2 from the germline V gene are SGHTA and FQGNSA. V shed 4 bases and J shed 0 bases, with 13 bases lying between them. CDR3 nucleotides: TGTGCCAGCAGCTATGGGGCGTTGAGCTCCTACGAGCAGTACTTC. Its protein product is CASSYGALSSYEQYF.

The chain has TRBV29-1 and TRBJ2-3; D gene unclear. Germline assignment: CDR1 SQVTM and CDR2 ANQGSEA. This CDR3 region has 11 residues. The germline V and J ends were trimmed by 7 bases and 4 bases, with 9 bases remaining between them. The CDR3 reads CSGGRADTQYF. CDR3 in DNA: TGCAGCGGTGGAAGGGCAGATACGCAGTATTTT.

This clone has only one observation. The chain couples TRBV30 to TRBJ2-7; D is unclear. The CDR3 length is 12 residues. V was cut by 0 bases and J by 2 bases, with 5 bases left in between. Per the germline V gene, CDR1 is GTSNPN and CDR2 is SVGIG (reference sequence). CDR3 sequence: CAWSVSTYEQYF. CDR3 coding DNA: TGTGCCTGGAGTGTTTCCACCTACGAGCAGTACTTC.